The 18 T cell receptor beta chains listed next were all sequenced from one sample in a study of OX40 agonist ivuxolimab in advanced cancers. Profiled with immunoSEQ multiplex PCR; TCRdb holds only in-frame clones, not every one. The top ten clones hold 5.9% of a sample with tens of thousands of clones, around four fifths of them seen once. The sequencing here drew on CD4+ or CD8+ T cells sorted from blood, taken in a trial of the OX40 agonist ivuxolimab. Receptors were obtained from an adult with an advanced solid tumor such as melanoma, head and neck, liver or kidney cancer.

The gene calls are TRBV7-9 and TRBJ2-3, with unresolved D. CDR1 is SEHNR and CDR2 is FQNEAQ in the germline V gene (reference sequence). This CDR3 contains 17 residues. V dropped 6 bases and J dropped 2 bases, with 21 bases sitting between them. This CDR3 reads CASSYFDGAQNTDTQYF. In DNA form, the CDR3 reads TGTGCCAGCAGTTATTTTGACGGTGCCCAAAACACAGATACGCAGTATTTT. Complete variable domain (other parts from reference TRBV7-9 and TRBJ2-3): DTGVSQNPRHKITKRGQNVTFRCDPISEHNRLYWYRQTLGQGPEFLTYFQNEAQLEKSRLLSDRFSAERPKGSFSTLEIQRTEQGDSAMYLCASSYFDGAQNTDTQYFGPGTRLTVL.

The chain couples TRBV27 to TRBJ2-3, with D perhaps matching TRBD2 (5 bases). V lost 2 bases and J lost 0, with 12 bases in between. There are 16 residues in the CDR3. Germline CDR1 and CDR2: MNHEY and SMNVEV (reference sequence). The CDR3 coding sequence is TGTGCCAGCAGTTTAGAGAGGGTTGCGAGCACAGATACGCAGTATTTT. Protein: CASSLERVASTDTQYF.

This rearrangement joins TRBV18 to TRBJ2-2, with D unclear. The CDR3 contains 16 residues. Germline V gives CDR1 KGHSH, CDR2 LQKENI. V lost 2 bases, J lost 3 bases, and 13 bases lay in between. CDR3 sequence (DNA): TGTGCCAGCTCACCAGTAGCTCACTCCTACACCGGGGAGCTGTTTTTT. This sequence encodes CASSPVAHSYTGELFF.

The chain has TRBV9 and TRBJ2-7, with D possibly being TRBD1 or TRBD2 (5 bases each). CDR1 is SGDLS, CDR2 YYNGEE, per germline. The length of the CDR3 is 14 residues. V was shortened by 2 bases and J by 1 base, with 10 bases between the two germline ends. CDR3 loop: CASSVGVLSYEQYF. CDR3 in DNA: TGTGCCAGCAGCGTGGGGGTCTTGTCCTACGAGCAGTACTTC.

The chain carries TRBV2 and TRBJ1-1; D gene uncertain. This CDR3 contains 13 residues. Germline V gives CDR1 SNHLY, CDR2 FYNNEI. The V end lost 3 bases, the J end lost 2 bases, and 7 bases lay between the germline ends. Written as DNA, the CDR3 is TGTGCCAGCAGTGATGCCCTAAACACTGAAGCTTTCTTT. Encoded protein: CASSDALNTEAFF.

This clone was seen just once. The chain has TRBV25-1 and TRBJ2-7; tentative D call: TRBD2 (6 bases). There are 11 residues in the CDR3. V was trimmed by 10 bases and J by 3 bases, leaving 10 bases between them. The germline V gene encodes CDR1 MGHDK and CDR2 SYGVNS. The CDR3 nucleotides are TGTGCCACAATGGGGGGCTACGAGCAGTACTTC. It encodes CATMGGYEQYF.

The V gene is TRBV6-5, the J gene TRBJ1-1; TRBD1 might be the D (5 bases). Germline V gene sequence: CDR1 MNHEY, CDR2 SVGAGI. Trimming took 0 bases from V and 0 from J, leaving 11 bases between them. The CDR3 has 16 amino acids. CDR3 region: CASSYSEQVLNTEAFF. The DNA for the CDR3 is TGTGCCAGCAGTTACTCCGAACAGGTCCTGAACACTGAAGCTTTCTTT.

The genes are TRBV13 and TRBJ2-2, with 10 bases fitting TRBD2. From germline, CDR1 is PRHDT and CDR2 FYEKMQ (reference sequence). V lost 1 base to trimming and J lost 8 bases; unmatched junction nucleotides: 10. This CDR3 has 17 amino acids. CDR3 protein: CASSLEGLAGVSGELFF. CDR3 sequence (DNA): TGTGCCAGCAGCTTAGAAGGCCTAGCGGGAGTCTCGGGGGAGCTGTTTTTT. Based on the CDR3 plus reference TRBV13 and TRBJ2-2, the full variable domain is AAGVIQSPRHLIKEKRETATLKCYPIPRHDTVYWYQQGPGQDPQFLISFYEKMQSDKGSIPDRFSAQQFSDYHSELNMSSLELGDSALYFCASSLEGLAGVSGELFFGEGSRLTVL.

In its sample, this clone was seen a few times. Other DNA sequences within the sample encode an identical CDR3. V gene TRBV28 combines with J gene TRBJ1-6; no clear D gene. Germline loops: CDR1 MDHEN, CDR2 SYDVKM. The V gene lost 7 bases and the J gene lost 8 bases, with 6 bases spanning the gap. The CDR3 is 11 amino acids. CDR3 sequence reads: CASTTHSPLHF. The DNA of the CDR3 is TGTGCCAGCACCACCCATTCACCCCTCCACTTT.

This clone has just one count. The chain employs TRBV7-6 and TRBJ2-5; D could derive from TRBD1 or TRBD2 (5 bases each). The CDR3 is 12 residues long. The germline V gene encodes CDR1 SGHVS and CDR2 FNYEAQ. The ends were cut back, 6 bases at V and 7 bases at J, with 12 bases in the middle. CDR3 bases: TGTGCCAGCAGATCCGGGACGGGGACCCAGTACTTC. Its protein is CASRSGTGTQYF.

The chain employs TRBV7-9 and TRBJ2-7, with 7 bases identical to TRBD2. CDR3 length: 16 amino acids. CDR1 is SEHNR, CDR2 FQNEAQ, per germline (reference sequence). V shed 2 bases and J 3 bases; nucleotides not matched to a gene: 10. In DNA, the CDR3 is TGTGCCAGCAGCTTACTGGGAAGCGGGACCTACTACGAGCAGTACTTC. This sequence encodes CASSLLGSGTYYEQYF.

CDR3 sequence reads: CASRIGPPGGGGYTF. In nucleotides, the CDR3 is TGTGCCAGCAGGATTGGACCGCCGGGAGGGGGAGGCTACACCTTC. The chain is built from TRBV2 and TRBJ1-2; D possibly corresponds to TRBD1 (6 bases). Germline loops: CDR1 SNHLY, CDR2 FYNNEI. The CDR3 spans 15 residues. The V end lost 6 bases, the J end lost 8 bases, and 22 bases lay between the germline ends.

This clone was counted between two and nine times. The chain uses TRBV6-5 and TRBJ1-6; D is uncertain. Germline V gene data show CDR1 as MNHEY and CDR2 as SVGAGI. Trimming left V 7 bases short and J 6 bases short, with 13 bases between. The CDR3 spans 14 residues. This chain's CDR3 is CASKGAAGNSPLHF. CDR3 bases: TGTGCCAGCAAGGGTGCGGCAGGTAATTCACCCCTCCACTTT.

This clone appeared a single time. The chain employs TRBV4-3 and TRBJ1-1; no reliable D call. The CDR3 sequence is 13 residues long. Trimming left V 4 bases short and J 2 bases short, with 8 bases between. Germline V gives CDR1 LGHNA, CDR2 YSLEER. The CDR3 is CASSRVTNTEAFF. The CDR3 region has the DNA TGCGCCAGCAGCCGAGTAACCAACACTGAAGCTTTCTTT.

On this clone itself: This CDR3 is also generated by other DNA sequences in the sample. This sequence joins TRBV19 and TRBJ1-5; 7 positions agree with TRBD1. V shed 4 bases, J shed 5 bases, and the junction held 2 bases outside the gene matches. The CDR3 runs 13 residues. CDR1 and CDR2 from the germline V gene are LNHDA and SQIVND (reference sequence). The CDR3 DNA reads as TGTGCCAGTAGTAGGGACAGAGATCAGCCCCAGCATTTT. It encodes CASSRDRDQPQHF.

The chain is built from TRBV5-1 and TRBJ2-7, with 11 positions matching TRBD1. CDR1 and CDR2 (germline): SGHRS, YFSETQ. The V segment lost 3 bases and the J segment 2 bases; nucleotides outside the gene matches: 7. The CDR3 sequence is 16 residues long. The CDR3 nucleotides read TGCGCCAGCAGCTGGGGGACAGGGGGGGACCCCTACGAGCAGTACTTC. Translating gives CASSWGTGGDPYEQYF.

This clone was detected ten times or more. Other DNA sequences of this sample code for an identical CDR3. The chain employs TRBV19 and TRBJ2-5, with TRBD1 matching over 10 bases. Germline V CDR1 and CDR2: LNHDA, SQIVND (reference sequence). V trimming: 6 bases; J trimming: 5 bases; junction bases outside the gene matches: 6. The CDR3 extends over 14 amino acids. The DNA of the CDR3 is TGTGCCAGTAGAAGGACAGGGGGATCGGAGACCCAGTACTTC. The encoded protein is CASRRTGGSETQYF. Together with reference TRBV19 and TRBJ2-5, the CDR3 gives the full variable domain: DGGITQSPKYLFRKEGQNVTLSCEQNLNHDAMYWYRQDPGQGLRLIYYSQIVNDFQKGDIAEGYSVSREKKESFPLTVTSAQKNPTAFYLCASRRTGGSETQYFGPGTRLLVL.

The gene calls are TRBV7-8 and TRBJ2-3; D unclear. V lost 2 bases and J 0 bases, leaving 6 bases between the germline ends. The CDR3 loop spans 14 amino acids. Germline V CDR1 and CDR2: SGHVS, FQNEAQ. CDR3 residues: CASSLQFSTDTQYF. CDR3 bases: TGTGCCAGCAGCTTACAGTTCAGCACAGATACGCAGTATTTT.